The TCR beta chain under discussion was sequenced for a study of blood T cells in healthy people across ages (dated by TCRdb to the mid-2010s). Some background on the complete study: Template switching captured roughly one uniquely barcoded TCR beta cDNA molecule per two T cells in model experiments. For two donors (one aged 18 to 29 and one aged 80 or older), the study analyzed two additional independent replicas of 1 million unique cDNA reads from the same blood draw. The donors were split into four age groups: young (average approximately 16 years), middle-aged (over 35), aged (approximately 60) and long-lived (approximately 80). Age-related changes in TCR beta repertoire diversity were measured in the study by deep sequencing normalized with unique cDNA molecular identifiers. Donors of different ages were randomly distributed across sequencing lanes to avoid experimental bias.

General study outcomes and caveats: A strong correlation was found between observed TCR beta diversity and the percentage of naive T cells measured by flow cytometry. Since profiling was done on bulk unsorted PBMCs, naive and antigen-experienced compartments could not be conclusively compared. Because donor CMV infection status was unknown, age-related changes in expanded clonotypes were potentially confounded. Estimates of total diversity from one million sequenced T cells were regarded as lower bounds and underestimates. As age increased, observed TCR beta diversity per million T cells dropped in a roughly linear way, and a significant reduction was already evident by age roughly 40. The long-lived group showed more naive CD4+ T cells, fewer expanded clones and increased TCR diversity than the aged group, suggesting age selection.

Libraries were made using 5' RACE. Sequencing took place on an Illumina HiSeq 2500. A second PCR of roughly 7 to 12 cycles was run with a J-beta primer mix and a sample-barcoded 5' primer. Each TCR beta cDNA molecule received a unique molecular identifier from a template-switch 5' adaptor carrying 12 random nucleotides. Each sample yielded at least 2.5 million CDR3-containing paired-end reads. First-strand cDNA was synthesized from all RNA with the Mint cDNA synthesis kit, primed by a TRBC-specific oligonucleotide. After uracil-DNA glycosylase treatment, a first 18-cycle PCR used universal primers M1SS and BC2_uni_R on all cDNA. Per the original workflow: For normalization, 1 million high-quality reads were randomly selected from each sample, with every read carrying a distinct molecular identifier. Reads sharing molecular identifiers were discarded rather than binned into consensus sequences. CDR3 identification, clonotype clustering and error correction used MiTCR with a Q25 quality threshold and the strictest error-elimination algorithm. A nonparametric unseen species model using Euler transformation provided a lower-bound estimate of total TCR beta diversity. TCRdb reprocessing: public reads trimmed at Q25 with fastp, clones called with MiXCR, in-frame beta chains kept. Rows matching on CDR3 protein sequence are summarized as one entry with the most common DNA and genes. TCRdb's processing, not the authors' own work, is the source of the V and J calls. Within this sample are 450,000 to 700,000 distinct CDR3 sequences, with roughly 29% of them counted one time only. About a fifth of the sample lies in the top ten.

With respect to this clonotype: The specificity of this receptor is unknown. Base qualities are missing; no much larger clone stands one base away.

The CDR3, from cysteine to phenylalanine, totals 18 residues. The kept DNA is CDR3 alone, 54 bases in frame from the first base. V and J are trimmed by 4 bases and 4 bases, and the gene matches miss 13 bases of the junction. CDR1 and CDR2, per the germline V gene (reference sequence), are LGHDT and YNNKEL. Donors were 39 systemically healthy Caucasian individuals from Russia aged 6 to 90 years. About 10 milliliters of peripheral blood were drawn from each donor into EDTA-treated Vacutainer tubes. Ficoll-Paque density-gradient centrifugation was used to isolate PBMCs, with at least 7 million per sample. Total RNA, at least 6 micrograms per sample, was extracted from PBMCs with Trizol reagent. For every donor, an aliquot of PBMCs went through flow cytometry to measure the percentages of naive CD45RAhigh/CD27high T cells.

The chain is encoded by TRBV3-1 joined to TRBJ2-5; 12 nucleotides in the junction match TRBD2. The sequenced sample consisted of blood. This sequence originates from a woman between 65 and 79 years old in good health. The sequence in DNA is TGTGCCAGCAGCCCGACTACGACTAGCGGGAGTAGGTCAGAGACCCAGTACTTC. This encodes CASSPTTTSGSRSETQYF.